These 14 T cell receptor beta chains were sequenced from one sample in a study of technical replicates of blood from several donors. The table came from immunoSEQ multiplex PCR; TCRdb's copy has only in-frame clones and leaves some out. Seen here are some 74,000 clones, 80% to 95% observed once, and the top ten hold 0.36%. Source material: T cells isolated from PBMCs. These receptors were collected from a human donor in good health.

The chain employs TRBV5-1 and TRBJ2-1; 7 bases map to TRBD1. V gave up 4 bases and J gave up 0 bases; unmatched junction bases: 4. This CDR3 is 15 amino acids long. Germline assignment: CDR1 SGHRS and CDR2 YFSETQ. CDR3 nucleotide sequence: TGCGCCAGCAGCCCTACAGGGGACTCCTACAATGAGCAGTTCTTC. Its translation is CASSPTGDSYNEQFF.

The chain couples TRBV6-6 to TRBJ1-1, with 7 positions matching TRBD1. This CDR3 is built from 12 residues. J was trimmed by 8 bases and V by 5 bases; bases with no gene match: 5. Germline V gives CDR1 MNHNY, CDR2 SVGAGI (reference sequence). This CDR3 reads CASSRDRVEAFF. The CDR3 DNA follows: TGTGCCAGCAGTCGCGACAGGGTAGAAGCTTTCTTT.

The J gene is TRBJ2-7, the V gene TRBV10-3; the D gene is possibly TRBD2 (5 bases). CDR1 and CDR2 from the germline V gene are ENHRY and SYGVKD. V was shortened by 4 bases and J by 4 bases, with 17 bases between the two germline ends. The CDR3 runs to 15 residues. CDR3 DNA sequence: TGTGCCATCAGTGGCGCTAGCAGGACCTCATACGAGCAGTACTTC. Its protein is CAISGASRTSYEQYF.

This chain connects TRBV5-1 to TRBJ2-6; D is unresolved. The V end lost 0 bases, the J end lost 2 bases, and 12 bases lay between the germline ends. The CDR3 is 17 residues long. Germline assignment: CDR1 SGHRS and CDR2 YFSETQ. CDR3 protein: CASSLEVAPAGANVLTF. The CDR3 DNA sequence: TGCGCCAGCAGCTTGGAAGTGGCTCCAGCTGGGGCCAACGTCCTGACTTTC.

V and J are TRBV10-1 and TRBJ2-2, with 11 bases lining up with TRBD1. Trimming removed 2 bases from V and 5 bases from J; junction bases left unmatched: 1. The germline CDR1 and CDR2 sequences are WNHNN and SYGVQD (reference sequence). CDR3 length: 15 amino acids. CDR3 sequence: CASSEGTGGTGELFF. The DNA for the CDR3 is TGCGCCAGCAGTGAGGGGACAGGGGGGACCGGGGAGCTGTTTTTT.

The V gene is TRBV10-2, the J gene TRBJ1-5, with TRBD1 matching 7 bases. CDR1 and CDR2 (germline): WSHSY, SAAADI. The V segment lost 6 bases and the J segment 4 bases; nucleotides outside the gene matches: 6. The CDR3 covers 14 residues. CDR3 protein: CASRTGMGNQPQHF. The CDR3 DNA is TGCGCCAGCAGGACAGGGATGGGAAATCAGCCCCAGCATTTT.

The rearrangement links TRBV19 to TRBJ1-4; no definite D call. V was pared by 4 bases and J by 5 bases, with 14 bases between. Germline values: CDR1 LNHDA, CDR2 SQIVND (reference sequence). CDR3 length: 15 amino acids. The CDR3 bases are TGTGCCAGTAGTAGTGGCGGCGGGATAAATGAAAAACTGTTTTTT. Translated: CASSSGGGINEKLFF.

The CDR3 DNA reads TGTGCCAGCAGCATACCGGGACAGGGGAACACCGGGGAGCTGTTTTTT. Its translation: CASSIPGQGNTGELFF. V gene TRBV7-3 combines with J gene TRBJ2-2; 9 bases agree with TRBD1. V lost 5 bases, J lost 1 base, and 5 bases stayed unmatched. Per the germline V gene, CDR1 is SGHTA and CDR2 is FQGTGA. The CDR3 spans 16 residues.

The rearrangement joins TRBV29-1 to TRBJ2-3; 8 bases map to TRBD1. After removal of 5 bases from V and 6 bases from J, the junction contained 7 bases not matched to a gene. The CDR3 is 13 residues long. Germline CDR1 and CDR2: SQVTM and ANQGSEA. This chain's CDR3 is CSVSGGVGDTQYF. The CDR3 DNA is TGCAGCGTTTCAGGGGGCGTTGGTGATACGCAGTATTTT.

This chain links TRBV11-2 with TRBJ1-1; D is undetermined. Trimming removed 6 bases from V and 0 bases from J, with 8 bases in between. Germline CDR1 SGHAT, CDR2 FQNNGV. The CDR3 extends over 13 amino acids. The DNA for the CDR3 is TGTGCCAGCAGTTACTATCTGAACACTGAAGCTTTCTTT. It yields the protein CASSYYLNTEAFF.

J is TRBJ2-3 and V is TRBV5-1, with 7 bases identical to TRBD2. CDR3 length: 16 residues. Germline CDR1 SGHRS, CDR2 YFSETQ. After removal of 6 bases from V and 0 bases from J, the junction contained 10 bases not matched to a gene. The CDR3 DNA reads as TGCGCCAGCAAGGGCGGGAGCCCGTTAAGCACAGATACGCAGTATTTT. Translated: CASKGGSPLSTDTQYF.

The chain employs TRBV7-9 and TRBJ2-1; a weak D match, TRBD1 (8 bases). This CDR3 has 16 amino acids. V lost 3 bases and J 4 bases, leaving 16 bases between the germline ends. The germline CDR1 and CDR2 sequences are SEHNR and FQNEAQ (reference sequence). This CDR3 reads CASSFDRGGLYNEQFF. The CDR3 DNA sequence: TGTGCCAGCAGCTTCGACAGGGGAGGGTTGTACAATGAGCAGTTCTTC.

CDR3 DNA: TGTGCCAGCAGTTACGGGGTAGCGGGACTTGAGCAGTTCTTC. Translating it yields CASSYGVAGLEQFF. The V gene is TRBV6-5, the J gene TRBJ2-1, with 8 bases fitting TRBD2. The CDR3 runs 14 residues. J was trimmed by 9 bases and V by 2 bases; bases with no gene match: 6. Germline assignment: CDR1 MNHEY and CDR2 SVGAGI.

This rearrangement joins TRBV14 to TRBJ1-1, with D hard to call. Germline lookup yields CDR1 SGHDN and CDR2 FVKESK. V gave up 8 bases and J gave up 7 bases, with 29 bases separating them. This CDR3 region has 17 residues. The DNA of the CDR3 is TGTGCCAGCCGGGCGGGGAAAAATCTAGCCGGTCCGTATGAAGCTTTCTTT. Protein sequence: CASRAGKNLAGPYEAFF.